This entry lists 6 T cell receptor beta chains sequenced from one sample in a study of blood T cell repertoires in COVID-19. The protocol was immunoSEQ multiplex PCR, while the TCRdb copy is restricted to in-frame clones and leaves out a portion. The sample has under 200,000 clones; about 86% are singletons. Sample: peripheral blood. These receptors were collected from an older man with active or convalescent COVID-19.

CDR3 sequence reads: CASSTGTLNSGANVLTF. The CDR3 DNA is TGTGCCAGCTCCACCGGGACACTTAACTCTGGGGCCAACGTCCTGACTTTC. The V gene is TRBV27, the J gene TRBJ2-6; the D gene is possibly TRBD1 (6 bases). The V gene's germline CDR1 is MNHEY and CDR2 SMNVEV (reference sequence). The CDR3 contains 17 residues. V lost 8 bases and J 0 bases, leaving 17 bases between the germline ends.

The chain couples TRBV5-1 to TRBJ1-1; TRBD1 matches 8 bases. Germline V lookup: CDR1 SGHRS, CDR2 YFSETQ. The CDR3 consists of 16 residues. Trimming cost V 0 bases and J 0 bases; bases outside gene matches: 4. CDR3 sequence reads: CASSLVQGALNTEAFF. The CDR3 nucleotides are TGCGCCAGCAGCTTGGTGCAGGGGGCTTTGAACACTGAAGCTTTCTTT. The variable domain in full, completed from reference TRBV5-1 and TRBJ1-1, reads KAGVTQTPRYLIKTRGQQVTLSCSPISGHRSVSWYQQTPGQGLQFLFEYFSETQRNKGNFPGRFSGRQFSNSRSEMNVSTLELGDSALYLCASSLVQGALNTEAFFGQGTRLTVV.

The chain is built from TRBV5-4 and TRBJ2-7, with a tentative D call TRBD1 (6 bases). The germline V gene has CDR1 SGHNT and CDR2 YYREEE (reference sequence). V was cut by 4 bases and J by 6 bases, with 20 bases left in between. The CDR3 sequence is 15 residues long. CDR3 sequence: CASSPMDSRPGEQYF. In DNA, the CDR3 is TGTGCCAGCAGCCCGATGGACAGCCGACCGGGCGAGCAGTACTTC.

This clone was detected only once. The chain carries TRBV11-2 and TRBJ1-2; 10 bases line up with TRBD1. V dropped 3 bases and J dropped 11; count of bases not matched to a gene: 6. The germline CDR1 and CDR2 sequences are SGHAT and FQNNGV. The CDR3 runs 13 residues. CDR3 nucleotide sequence: TGTGCCAGCAGCTTCGAGGGACAGGGGAGGTACACCTTC. Its translation: CASSFEGQGRYTF. Variable domain in full (rest from reference TRBV11-2 and TRBJ1-2): EAGVAQSPRYKIIEKRQSVAFWCNPISGHATLYWYQQILGQGPKLLIQFQNNGVVDDSQLPKDRFSAERLKGVDSTLKIQPAKLEDSAVYLCASSFEGQGRYTFGSGTRLTVV.

This chain connects TRBV7-2 to TRBJ2-1; 7 bases agree with TRBD2. Germline lookup yields CDR1 SGHTA and CDR2 FQGNSA. V was clipped by 1 base and J by 6 bases; unmatched bases: 3. CDR3 length equals 14 residues. The CDR3 sequence is CASSLGGGSNEQFF. CDR3 sequence (DNA): TGTGCCAGCAGCTTAGGGGGCGGGAGCAATGAGCAGTTCTTC. Variable domain in full (rest from reference TRBV7-2 and TRBJ2-1): GAGVSQSPSNKVTEKGKDVELRCDPISGHTALYWYRQSLGQGLEFLIYFQGNSAPDKSGLPSDRFSAERTGGSVSTLTIQRTQQEDSAVYLCASSLGGGSNEQFFGPGTRLTVL.

The chain carries TRBV29-1 and TRBJ2-1; D gene ambiguous. Deletions cut 4 bases from V and 7 bases from J, with 11 bases between. The CDR3 has 12 amino acids. The germline V gene encodes CDR1 SQVTM and CDR2 ANQGSEA. In DNA, the CDR3 is TGCAGCGTTGGGGCCCTGGGTAATGAGCAGTTCTTC. Amino acids: CSVGALGNEQFF.